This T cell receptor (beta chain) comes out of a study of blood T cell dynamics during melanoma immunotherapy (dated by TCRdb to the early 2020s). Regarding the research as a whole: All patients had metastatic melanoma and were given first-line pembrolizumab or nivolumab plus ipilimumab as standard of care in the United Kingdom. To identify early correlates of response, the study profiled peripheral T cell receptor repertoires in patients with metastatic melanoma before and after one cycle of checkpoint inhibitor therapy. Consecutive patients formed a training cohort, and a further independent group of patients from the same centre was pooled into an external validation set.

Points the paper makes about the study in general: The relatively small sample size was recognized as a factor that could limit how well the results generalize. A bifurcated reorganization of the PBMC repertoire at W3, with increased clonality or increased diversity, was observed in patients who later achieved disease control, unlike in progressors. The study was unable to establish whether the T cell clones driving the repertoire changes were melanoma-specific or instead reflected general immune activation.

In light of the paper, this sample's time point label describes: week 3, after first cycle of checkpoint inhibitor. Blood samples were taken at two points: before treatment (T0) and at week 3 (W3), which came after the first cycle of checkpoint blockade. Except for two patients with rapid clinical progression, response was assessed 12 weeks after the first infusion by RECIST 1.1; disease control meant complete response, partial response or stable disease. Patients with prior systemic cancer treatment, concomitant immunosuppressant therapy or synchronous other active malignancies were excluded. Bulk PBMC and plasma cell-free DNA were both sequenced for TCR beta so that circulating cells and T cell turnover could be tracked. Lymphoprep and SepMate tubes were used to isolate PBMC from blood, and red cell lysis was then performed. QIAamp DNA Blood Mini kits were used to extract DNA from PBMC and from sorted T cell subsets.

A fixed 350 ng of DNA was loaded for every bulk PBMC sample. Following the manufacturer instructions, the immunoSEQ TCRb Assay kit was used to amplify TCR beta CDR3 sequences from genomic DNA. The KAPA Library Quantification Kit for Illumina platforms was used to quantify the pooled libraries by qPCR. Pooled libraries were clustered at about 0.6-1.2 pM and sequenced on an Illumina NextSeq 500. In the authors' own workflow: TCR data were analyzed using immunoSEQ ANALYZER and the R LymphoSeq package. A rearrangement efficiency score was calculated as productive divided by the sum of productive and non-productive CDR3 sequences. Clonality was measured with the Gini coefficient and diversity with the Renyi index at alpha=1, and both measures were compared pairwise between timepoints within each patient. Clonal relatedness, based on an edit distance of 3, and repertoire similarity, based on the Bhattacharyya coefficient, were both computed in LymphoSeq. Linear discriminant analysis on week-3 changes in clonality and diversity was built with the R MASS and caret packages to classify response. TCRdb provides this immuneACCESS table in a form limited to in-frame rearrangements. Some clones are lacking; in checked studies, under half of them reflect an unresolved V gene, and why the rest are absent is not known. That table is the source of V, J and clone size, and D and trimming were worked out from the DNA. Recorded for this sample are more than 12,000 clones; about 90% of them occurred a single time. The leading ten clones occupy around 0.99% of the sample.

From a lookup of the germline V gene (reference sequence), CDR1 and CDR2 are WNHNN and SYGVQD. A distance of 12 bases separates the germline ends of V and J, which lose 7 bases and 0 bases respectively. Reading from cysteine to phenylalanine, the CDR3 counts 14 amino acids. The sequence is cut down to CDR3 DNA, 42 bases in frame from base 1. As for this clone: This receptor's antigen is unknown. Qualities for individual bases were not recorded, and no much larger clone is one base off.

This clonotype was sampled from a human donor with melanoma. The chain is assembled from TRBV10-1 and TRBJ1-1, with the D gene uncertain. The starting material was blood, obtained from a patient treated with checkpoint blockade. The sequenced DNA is TGCGCCAGCAAGGGTCGGTCCCTGAACACTGAAGCTTTCTTT. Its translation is CASKGRSLNTEAFF.